A single sample gave rise to the 8 T cell receptor beta chains below, sequenced in a study of shared clonotypes between healthy human individuals. TCRdb keeps only in-frame clones here, not all; method: immunoSEQ multiplex PCR. The data contain around 980,000 clones, around 78% of them singletons. Sequencing input: memory CD4+ T cells from PBMCs. Subset reported: CD45RA-negative fraction. All receptors derive from a man aged 18 to 35 in good health. Some clones in this sample may be carry-over from other donors' samples.

This chain connects TRBV28 to TRBJ2-1, with 7 bases identical to TRBD2. Germline trimming cut 5 bases from V and 10 bases from J; bases unmatched to any gene: 5. The CDR3 extends over 12 amino acids. Germline assignment: CDR1 MDHEN and CDR2 SYDVKM. The DNA of the CDR3 is TGTGCCAGCAGTATCGACGGGAGGGAGCAGTTCTTC. It codes for CASSIDGREQFF.

The chain uses TRBV28 and TRBJ2-3; 12 nucleotides line up with TRBD1. The ends lost 10 bases at V and 6 bases at J; junction bases unmatched: 11. Germline values: CDR1 MDHEN, CDR2 SYDVKM. This CDR3 region has 15 residues. The CDR3 DNA sequence: TGTGCCACTCAATCCCCGGGACAGGGGGCCGATACGCAGTATTTT. Residues: CATQSPGQGADTQYF.

The chain couples TRBV19 to TRBJ2-5, with TRBD2 as a possible D gene (6 bases). CDR1 LNHDA and CDR2 SQIVND come from the germline V gene (reference sequence). V dropped 10 bases and J dropped 4 bases, with 16 bases sitting between them. This CDR3 is built from 13 residues. This CDR3 reads CATGGSFVETQYF. The CDR3 DNA is TGTGCCACCGGAGGGTCCTTTGTAGAGACCCAGTACTTC.

The chain is built from TRBV2 and TRBJ2-7, with D perhaps TRBD2 (6 bases). CDR3 length: 12 residues. The germline CDR1 and CDR2 sequences are SNHLY and FYNNEI. The V end was cut by 2 bases, the J end by 5 bases, with 7 bases between. The CDR3 coding sequence is TGTGCCAGCAGTGAAAGGGAGGACGAGCAGTACTTC. Protein sequence: CASSEREDEQYF.

The V gene is TRBV7-3, the J gene TRBJ2-1; 10 nucleotides line up with TRBD2. With 2 bases clipped from V and 9 bases from J, the junction kept 4 bases outside the gene matches. Germline V gene sequence: CDR1 SGHTA, CDR2 FQGTGA. CDR3 length: 14 residues. The CDR3 nucleotides are TGTGCCAGCAGCTTAGGGAGCGGGAGGGCTGAGCAGTTCTTC. It is translated as CASSLGSGRAEQFF. Drawing the rest from reference TRBV7-3 and TRBJ2-1, the complete variable domain is GAGVSQTPSNKVTEKGKYVELRCDPISGHTALYWYRQSLGQGPEFLIYFQGTGAADDSGLPNDRFFAVRPEGSVSTLKIQRTERGDSAVYLCASSLGSGRAEQFFGPGTRLTVL.

This clone was recorded a few times. This chain connects TRBV13 to TRBJ1-4; D is perhaps TRBD1 (5 bases). The CDR3 totals 14 residues. The V end was cut by 1 base, the J end by 11 bases, with 14 bases between. The germline CDR1 and CDR2 sequences are PRHDT and FYEKMQ (reference sequence). The CDR3 protein is CASSLERGAGKLFF. The DNA for the CDR3 is TGTGCCAGCAGCTTAGAACGTGGGGCGGGGAAACTGTTTTTT.

CDR3 sequence reads: CASSLGTGRNTEAFF. The CDR3 DNA reads as TGTGCCAGCAGCTTGGGGACCGGCCGGAACACTGAAGCTTTCTTT. This rearrangement joins TRBV5-5 to TRBJ1-1; D remains unclear. The germline V gene encodes CDR1 SGHKS and CDR2 YYEKEE (reference sequence). The CDR3 loop spans 15 amino acids. Trimming left V 0 bases short and J 1 base short, with 10 bases between.

This sequence joins TRBV4-2 and TRBJ1-2; 7 nucleotides agree with TRBD1. V was clipped by 1 base and J by 4 bases; unmatched bases: 12. Germline V gives CDR1 LGHNA, CDR2 YNFKEQ. CDR3 length: 17 amino acids. As DNA, the CDR3 is TGTGCCAGCAGCCAAGTGGGGTCTGAGGGGGCGGGCTATGGCTACACCTTC. Protein: CASSQVGSEGAGYGYTF.